This record looks at one T cell receptor beta chain sequence and its context. These data come from a study of Ad26.COV2.S vaccination and SARS-CoV-2 variants. Treatment specified: some 19 received Ad26.COV2.S at low or high dose, single or two shots; several received placebo; per-sample allocation not given. Day 63 after the first injection of vaccine or placebo was the sampling time. The administered vaccine (an Ad26 vector) expressed Wuhan-strain SARS-CoV-2 spike. Only in-frame clones appear in the TCRdb table, and some are missing; sequencing was by immunoSEQ multiplex PCR. This table holds about 350,000 clones, 86% found once. CDR3 length equals 14 residues. V was pared by 2 bases and J by 3 bases, with 5 bases between. Germline values: CDR1 SGHTA, CDR2 FQGNSA.

J is TRBJ1-6 and V is TRBV7-2; no reliable D call. The input for sequencing was peripheral blood, taken in a trial of Ad26.COV2.S vaccine versus placebo. This clonotype originated in a person between 18 and 59 years old who received the Ad26.COV2.S COVID-19 vaccine or a placebo. The CDR3: CASSLPGYNSPLHF. In nucleotides, the CDR3 is TGTGCCAGCAGCTTACCAGGCTATAATTCACCCCTCCACTTT.